This T cell receptor (beta chain) came from a study of OX40 agonist ivuxolimab in advanced cancers. Study background: Averaging roughly 60 years in age, with a range of roughly 23 to 85, the cohort was around 87% male.

Germline CDR1 and CDR2: SGHNT and YENEEA. CDR3 length equals 13 residues. Trimming left V 5 bases short and J 7 bases short, with 12 bases between. TCRdb's table, derived via immunoSEQ multiplex PCR, lists solely in-frame clones and lacks some. The table records 50,000 to 60,000 clones, about four fifths of them present only once. The V call is TRBV11-3, the J call TRBJ2-4; tentatively, D is TRBD2 (6 bases). This TCR derives from an adult with an advanced solid tumor such as melanoma, head and neck, liver or kidney cancer. This material consisted of CD4+ or CD8+ T cells sorted from blood, taken in a trial of the OX40 agonist ivuxolimab. The CDR3 region is CASSGGIRNIQYF. CDR3 nucleotide sequence: TGTGCCAGCAGCGGGGGGATTCGGAACATTCAGTACTTC.